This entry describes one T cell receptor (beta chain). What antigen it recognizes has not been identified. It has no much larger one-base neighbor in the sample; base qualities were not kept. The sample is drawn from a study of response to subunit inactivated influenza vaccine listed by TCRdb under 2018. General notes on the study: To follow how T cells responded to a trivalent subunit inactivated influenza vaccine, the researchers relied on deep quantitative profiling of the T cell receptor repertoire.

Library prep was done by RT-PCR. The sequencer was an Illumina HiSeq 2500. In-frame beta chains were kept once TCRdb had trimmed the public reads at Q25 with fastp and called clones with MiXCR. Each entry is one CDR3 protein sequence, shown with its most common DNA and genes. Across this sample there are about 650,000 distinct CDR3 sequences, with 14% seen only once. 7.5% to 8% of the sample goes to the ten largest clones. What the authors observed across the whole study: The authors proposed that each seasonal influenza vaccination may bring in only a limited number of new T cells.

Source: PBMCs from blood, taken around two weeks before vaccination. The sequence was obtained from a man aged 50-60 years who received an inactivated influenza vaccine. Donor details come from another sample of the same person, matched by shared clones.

The CDR3 corresponds to CASSLMVRTDTEAFF. The DNA sequence is as follows: TGTGCCAGCAGTCTTATGGTCAGGACGGACACTGAAGCTTTCTTT. Rearrangement joined TRBV4-2 to TRBJ1-1; the D gene is not confidently resolved. The junction carries 17 bases between V and J, which are trimmed by 6 bases and 3 bases respectively. From the germline V gene, CDR1 is LGHNA and CDR2 is YNFKEQ. The CDR3 covers 15 residues, taking in both the cysteine and the phenylalanine. This entry keeps only the CDR3 DNA: 45 bases, framed from base 1.